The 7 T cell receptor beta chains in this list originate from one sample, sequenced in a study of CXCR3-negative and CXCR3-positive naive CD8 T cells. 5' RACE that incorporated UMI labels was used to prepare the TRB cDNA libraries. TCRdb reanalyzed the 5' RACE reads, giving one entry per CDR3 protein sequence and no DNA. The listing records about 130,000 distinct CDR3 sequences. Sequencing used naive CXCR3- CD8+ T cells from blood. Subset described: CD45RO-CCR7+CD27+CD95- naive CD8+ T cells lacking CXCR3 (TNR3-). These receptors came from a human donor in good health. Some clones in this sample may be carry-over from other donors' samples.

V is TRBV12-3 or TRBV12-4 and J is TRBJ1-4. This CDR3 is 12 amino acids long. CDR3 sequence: CASSTVQEKLFF.

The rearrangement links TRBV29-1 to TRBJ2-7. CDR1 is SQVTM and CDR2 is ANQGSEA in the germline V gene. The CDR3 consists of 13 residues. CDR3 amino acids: CSVEGLGSYEQYF.

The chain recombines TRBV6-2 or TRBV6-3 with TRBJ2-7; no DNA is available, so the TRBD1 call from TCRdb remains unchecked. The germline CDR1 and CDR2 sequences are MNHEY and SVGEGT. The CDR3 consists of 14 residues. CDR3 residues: CATKFTVGGVEQYF.

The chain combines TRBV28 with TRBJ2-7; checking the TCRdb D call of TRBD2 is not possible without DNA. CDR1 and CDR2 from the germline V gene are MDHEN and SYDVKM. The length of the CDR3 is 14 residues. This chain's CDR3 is CASRDSGRAFEQYF.

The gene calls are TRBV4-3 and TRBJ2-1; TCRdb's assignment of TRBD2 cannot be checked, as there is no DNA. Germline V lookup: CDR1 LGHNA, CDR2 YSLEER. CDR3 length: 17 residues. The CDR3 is CASSQDPIAGKYNEQFF.

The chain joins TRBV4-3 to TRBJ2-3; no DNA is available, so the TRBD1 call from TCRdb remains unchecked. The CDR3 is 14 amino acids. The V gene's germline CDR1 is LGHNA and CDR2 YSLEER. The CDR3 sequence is CASSTLGVADTQYF.

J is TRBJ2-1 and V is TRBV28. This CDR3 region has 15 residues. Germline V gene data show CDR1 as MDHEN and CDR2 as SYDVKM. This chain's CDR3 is CASSPKQGSYNEQFF.